The clone carrying this T cell receptor (beta chain) was counted between two and nine times. This entry comes from a study of identical twins. All of the donors were Caucasians in good health. Addition of a universal primer site occurred through template switching, and cDNA carried unique molecular identifiers. Each CDR3 protein gets one entry after TCRdb re-called the 5' RACE reads with MiXCR. The top ten hold over 2.5% of the sample, which has 400,000 to 550,000 distinct CDR3 sequences, roughly a quarter seen once. This CDR3 is built from 14 residues. The J segment lost 7 bases and the V segment lost 0 bases, leaving 7 bases of the junction unmatched. Germline CDR1 reads DFQATT; CDR2 reads SNEGSKA (reference sequence). This sample also belongs to another study, concerning T cells expressing NK-cell markers. That work states: Sequencing covered eight donors, seven HCMV-seropositive and one seronegative. HCMV specificity of the expanded NKG2C+ T cell clones stayed unclear.

This TCR derives from a woman between 18 and 29 years old in good health. The chain has TRBV20-1 and TRBJ2-7; TRBD2 agrees at 9 bases. Sequencing used CD4+ T cells sorted from blood. Here the CDR3 reads CSARDPAGGLEQYF. CDR3 DNA: TGCAGTGCTAGAGACCCTGCGGGAGGGCTGGAGCAGTACTTC.